These 10 T cell receptor beta chains originate from one sample sequenced in a study of blood T cell repertoires in COVID-19. Libraries were prepared by immunoSEQ multiplex PCR; TCRdb keeps only in-frame clonotypes and omits some of them. The sample consists of roughly 200,000 clones, 90% of them appearing once. The sequencing input was peripheral blood. The receptors here all came from a man aged 50-60 years with acute or convalescent COVID-19.

This chain uses TRBV14 with TRBJ1-2, with TRBD1 identical over 8 bases. Losses at the gene ends were 1 base for V and 6 bases for J; bases not matched to a gene: 7. The CDR3 has 15 residues. CDR1 and CDR2 (germline): SGHDN, FVKESK. The CDR3 reads CASSQAGTGPDGYTF. CDR3 bases: TGTGCCAGCAGCCAAGCCGGGACAGGCCCCGATGGCTACACCTTC.

The rearrangement links TRBV18 to TRBJ1-1, with 7 bases fitting TRBD1. This CDR3 contains 13 residues. V shed 2 bases and J 8 bases; nucleotides not matched to a gene: 5. CDR1 and CDR2 from the germline V gene are KGHSH and LQKENI. CDR3 bases: TGTGCCAGCTCACCATCGTCGGACAGGGAAGCTTTCTTT. Amino acid sequence: CASSPSSDREAFF.

The sample holds one count of this clone. The chain joins TRBV27 to TRBJ1-5; TRBD1 agrees at 10 bases. Germline assignment: CDR1 MNHEY and CDR2 SMNVEV (reference sequence). This CDR3 has 15 amino acids. V lost 6 bases to trimming and J lost 6 bases; unmatched junction nucleotides: 8. The CDR3 nucleotides read TGTGCCAGCAGCCTGGGACAGGGGACCGGTCAGCCCCAGCATTTT. Translation: CASSLGQGTGQPQHF.

The rearrangement joins TRBV11-2 to TRBJ1-6; D call uncertain. V gave up 1 base and J gave up 8 bases, with 24 bases separating them. The CDR3 has 19 residues. CDR1 is SGHAT, CDR2 FQNNGV, per germline. The CDR3 DNA is TGTGCCAGCAGCTTAGGGCCGGGGATTTCAGGCGATTGGTATTCACCCCTCCACTTT. It translates to CASSLGPGISGDWYSPLHF.

This sequence joins TRBV18 and TRBJ2-3; possible D gene TRBD2, 5 bases. This CDR3 has 14 residues. The V end lost 5 bases, the J end lost 6 bases, and 15 bases lay between the germline ends. The germline gives CDR1 KGHSH, CDR2 LQKENI. The CDR3 is CASSRLTREDTQYF. The CDR3 nucleotides read TGTGCCAGCTCAAGGCTAACTAGGGAGGATACGCAGTATTTT.

This chain connects TRBV5-1 to TRBJ1-6, with D unresolved. The CDR3 covers 14 residues. V was trimmed by 1 base and J by 6 bases, leaving 8 bases between them. CDR1 and CDR2 (germline): SGHRS, YFSETQ. The CDR3 DNA reads TGCGCCAGCAGCTTGACGGGGATTAATTCACCCCTCCACTTT. Translation: CASSLTGINSPLHF. The variable domain in full, completed from reference TRBV5-1 and TRBJ1-6, reads KAGVTQTPRYLIKTRGQQVTLSCSPISGHRSVSWYQQTPGQGLQFLFEYFSETQRNKGNFPGRFSGRQFSNSRSEMNVSTLELGDSALYLCASSLTGINSPLHFGNGTRLTVT.

The chain carries TRBV5-1 and TRBJ2-1; no reliable D call. V lost 0 bases and J 1 base, leaving 5 bases between the germline ends. Germline V CDR1 and CDR2: SGHRS, YFSETQ. This CDR3 spans 14 amino acids. The CDR3 here is CASSLVQSYNEQFF. For the CDR3, the DNA is TGCGCCAGCAGCTTGGTCCAATCCTACAATGAGCAGTTCTTC.

A few counts support this clone. The chain combines TRBV7-9 with TRBJ2-5; D is perhaps TRBD2 (5 bases). Trimming took 5 bases from V and 5 from J, leaving 18 bases between them. This CDR3 spans 15 amino acids. Looked up from germline, CDR1 is SEHNR and CDR2 is FQNEAQ (reference sequence). The CDR3 DNA reads as TGTGCCAGCAGCCAGATGGGAGAGTCGGACGAGACCCAGTACTTC. This encodes CASSQMGESDETQYF.

The chain uses TRBV7-2 and TRBJ1-5; the D gene is possibly TRBD1 (6 bases). The CDR3 spans 14 residues. V shed 3 bases and J shed 6 bases, with 12 bases lying between them. Germline-derived CDR1 and CDR2 are SGHTA and FQGNSA. CDR3 loop: CASSFTGTGQPQHF. CDR3 bases: TGTGCCAGCAGCTTTACAGGGACGGGTCAGCCCCAGCATTTT.

The chain uses TRBV7-9 and TRBJ1-2; unclear D gene. With 5 bases removed from V and 5 bases from J, the gap between germline ends came to 9 bases. The CDR3 has 12 amino acids. Germline V lookup: CDR1 SEHNR, CDR2 FQNEAQ (reference sequence). Written as DNA, the CDR3 is TGTGCCAGCAGCCTTGACACTTATGGCTACACCTTC. Residues: CASSLDTYGYTF.